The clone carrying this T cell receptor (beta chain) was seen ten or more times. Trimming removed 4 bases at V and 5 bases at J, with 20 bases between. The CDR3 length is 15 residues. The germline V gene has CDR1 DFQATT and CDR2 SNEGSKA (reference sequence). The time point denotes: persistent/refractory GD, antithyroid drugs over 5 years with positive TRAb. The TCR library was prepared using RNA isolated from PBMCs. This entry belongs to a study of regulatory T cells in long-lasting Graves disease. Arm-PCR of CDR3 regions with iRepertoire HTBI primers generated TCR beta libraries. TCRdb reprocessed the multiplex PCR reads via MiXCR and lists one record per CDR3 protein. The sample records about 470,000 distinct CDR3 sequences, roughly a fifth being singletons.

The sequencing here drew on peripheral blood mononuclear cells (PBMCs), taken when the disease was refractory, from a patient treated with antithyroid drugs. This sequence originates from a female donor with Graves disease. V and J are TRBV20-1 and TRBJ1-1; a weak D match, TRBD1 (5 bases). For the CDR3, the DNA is TGCAGTGCTACTTTTTTCTGGTCCGGGGGGACTGAAGCTTTCTTT. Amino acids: CSATFFWSGGTEAFF.